This T cell receptor beta chain derives from a study of control samples from healthy donors and cancer patients. The CDR3 extends over 14 amino acids. The germline V gene encodes CDR1 SQVTM and CDR2 ANQGSEA. V was clipped by 4 bases and J by 0 bases, with 12 bases between them. This clone occurred once. Produced via immunoSEQ multiplex PCR; TCRdb's table is partial and in-frame only. The sample consists of about 120,000 clones, approximately 90% of them appearing once. This receptor was obtained from a woman in her forties or fifties with colorectal cancer. Sequences were obtained from PBMCs. V gene TRBV29-1 combines with J gene TRBJ1-2; unclear D gene. Here the CDR3 reads CSVVTESANYGYTF. The CDR3 DNA reads TGCAGCGTTGTGACGGAATCGGCTAACTATGGCTACACCTTC.